This TCR beta chain was obtained from a study of shared clonotypes between healthy human individuals. In the study overall: Each donor's CD8 memory used one plate, CD8 naive two, each CD4 subset three.

Study-wide points: Across four donors, naive CD4 shared approximately 4.5%, naive CD8 over 3%, memory CD4 more than 2%, memory CD8 about 0.4%. Clonotypes shared by all four donors outscored non-shared clonotypes in generation probability.

A deep-level run was used for the assay. The table came from immunoSEQ multiplex PCR; TCRdb's copy has only in-frame clones and leaves some out. Of some 1,100,000 clones listed, around three quarters were seen once; the top ten hold approximately 0.5%. With respect to this clone: Its antigen is currently unknown.

The sample taken for sequencing was memory CD4+ T cells from PBMCs. The subset denotes: CD45RA-negative fraction. The sequence was collected from a man younger than 35 in good health. Some clones in this sample may be carry-over from other donors' samples.

CDR3 sequence reads: CASSDYIGRQGHEQFF. The CDR3 coding sequence is TGTGCCAGCAGTGATTACATCGGTAGGCAAGGGCATGAGCAGTTCTTC. The chain is built from TRBV25-1 and TRBJ2-1; no firm D call. The germline CDR1 and CDR2 sequences are MGHDK and SYGVNS. This CDR3 is built from 16 residues. V was clipped by 3 bases and J by 8 bases, with 20 bases between them.